The 11 T cell receptor beta chains in this list originate from one sample, sequenced in a study of tumor-infiltrating lymphocytes in primary liver carcinoma. From about 490 ng of total RNA, TCR beta-specific cDNA was reverse-transcribed using a constant-region primer. For TCR beta, libraries were produced by three nested multiplex PCR rounds using slightly modified ARM-PCR. Primers for the first two PCR rounds were TRBV1-TRBV30 forward primers and a C-beta reverse primer (about 10 cycles per round). One entry per CDR3 protein results from TCRdb running MiXCR on the multiplex PCR reads. This table holds about 33,000 distinct CDR3 sequences, 76% found once. Unsorted bulk tissue of about 19-33 mg yielded co-extracted RNA and DNA. The sample consisted of liver tumor tissue from sampling region 5. Subset meaning: tumor region T5, tumor centre. The receptor set was obtained from a man aged 35-49 years with primary liver carcinoma and hepatitis B virus infection.

The gene calls are TRBV6-5 and TRBJ2-1; D gene unclear. The CDR3 is 15 residues long. Trimming cost V 5 bases and J 5 bases, with 16 bases left between them. CDR1 is MNHEY, CDR2 SVGAGI, per germline. The chain's CDR3 is CASSNGSNLNNEQFF. For the CDR3, the DNA is TGTGCCAGCAGTAACGGAAGCAACCTTAACAATGAGCAGTTCTTC.

This clonotype was found once. No DNA is shown, since the ends of the CDR3 on it are uncertain; the CDR3 is the one TCRdb lists. The chain is built from TRBV12-3 or TRBV12-4 and TRBJ1-2; TRBD1, the table's D call, was not compared with the DNA. The CDR3 is made up of 14 amino acids, end residues included. This CDR3 is CASSLGTGPYGCTF.

A note on this clonotype: Being one base from a much bigger clone, this may be a read error. J is TRBJ2-1 and V is TRBV7-2; TRBD2 might be the D (6 bases). Germline CDR1 reads SGHTA; CDR2 reads FQGNSA. CDR3 length: 12 amino acids. The V end lost 9 bases, the J end lost 9 bases, and 15 bases lay between the germline ends. In DNA, the CDR3 is TGTGCCAGAAGCCTAACGGGAGCTGAGCAGTTCTTC. Protein: CARSLTGAEQFF. The variable domain in full, completed from reference TRBV7-2 and TRBJ2-1, reads GAGVSQSPSNKVTEKGKDVELRCDPISGHTALYWYRQSLGQGLEFLIYFQGNSAPDKSGLPSDRFSAERTGGSVSTLTIQRTQQEDSAVYLCARSLTGAEQFFGPGTRLTVL.

Worth noting for this clonotype: Relative to the germline gene, one junction end is altered; a read error may explain this. The rearrangement joins TRBV5-5 to TRBJ2-7, with D perhaps given as TRBD1 or TRBD2 (6 bases each). CDR3 length equals 16 residues. CDR1 is SGHKS, CDR2 YYEKEE, per germline (reference sequence). CDR3 loop: CASSYSPHRDSYERYF. CDR3 in DNA: TGTGCTAGCAGTTACTCCCCCCACAGGGACTCCTACGAGCGGTACTTC.

A remark on this clonotype: This may be a read error, as it is one base from a much larger clone. This chain uses TRBV28 with TRBJ2-2; D may correspond to TRBD1 or TRBD2 (5 bases each). This CDR3 is 13 amino acids long. Germline values: CDR1 MDHEN, CDR2 SYDVKM. This CDR3 reads CASSLQDTGELLF. The CDR3 DNA reads TGTGCCAGCAGTTTACAGGACACCGGGGAGCTGCTTTTT.

This clonotype has a handful of counts. Its ends do not fully match the called genes, so a read error is possible. V and J are TRBV10-3 and TRBJ1-1; D is unclear. This CDR3 is 12 amino acids long. Germline lookup yields CDR1 ENHRY and CDR2 SYGVKD. CDR3 loop: CATSERGTEAFF. In DNA form, the CDR3 reads TGTGCCACCAGTGAGAGAGGTACTGAAGCTTTCTTT.

With respect to this clonotype: The junction and the germline gene differ at one end; a read error may be behind it. The rearrangement links TRBV5-4 to TRBJ1-1; D not resolved. The CDR3 totals 11 residues. The germline V gene encodes CDR1 SGHNT and CDR2 YYREEE (reference sequence). In DNA, the CDR3 is TGTGTCAGCAACTTGGTAGGAGAAGCTTTCTTT. Its translation is CVSNLVGEAFF.

On this clonotype itself: One end of the junction is discordant with germline, which a read error may explain. V and J are TRBV6-5 and TRBJ2-7; D unclear. The CDR3 runs to 14 residues. Germline V gene lookup returns CDR1 MNHEY and CDR2 SVGAGI. The CDR3, as DNA: TGTTCCAGCAGTCCATACAGAGTCTCCTACGATCAGTACTTC. It specifies CSSSPYRVSYDQYF.

This chain's CDR3 is CASSLGTYSYYTHEQYF. Written as DNA, the CDR3 is TGTGCCAGCAGTTTGGGCACCTACTCCTATTACACCCACGAGCAGTACTTC. The chain uses TRBV28 and TRBJ2-7; no firm D call. Trimming shortened V by 3 bases and J by 5 bases, and 23 bases separated the two germline ends. CDR3 length: 17 amino acids. Per germline, CDR1 MDHEN and CDR2 SYDVKM.

This chain uses TRBV12-3 or TRBV12-4 with TRBJ2-6, with 8 nucleotides matching TRBD1. J was trimmed by 4 bases and V by 6 bases; bases with no gene match: 5. The CDR3 has 15 residues. This chain's CDR3 is CASRETGVGANVLTF. In DNA form, the CDR3 reads TGTGCCAGCAGAGAGACAGGGGTCGGGGCCAACGTCCTGACTTTC.

In regard to this clonotype: The junction and the germline gene differ at one end; a read error may be behind it. The CDR3 DNA reads as TGTGCCAGCAGGAGGCTAGCGGATAACATTCAGTACTTT. It yields the protein CASRRLADNIQYF. The chain links TRBV6-1 to TRBJ2-4; the match to TRBD2 covers 7 bases. CDR1 MNHNS and CDR2 SASEGT come from the germline V gene. There are 13 residues in the CDR3.